This TCR beta chain was obtained from a study of regulatory T cells in long-lasting Graves disease. Time point of the sample: persistent/refractory GD, antithyroid drugs over 5 years with positive TRAb. The TCR library was made from RNA extracted from PBMCs. Sequencing libraries for TCR beta were prepared with iRepertoire HTBI primers and Arm-PCR of CDR3 regions. In TCRdb, the multiplex PCR reads were re-called with MiXCR into one record per CDR3 protein. The sample has around 450,000 distinct CDR3 sequences, about a fifth seen once. The sequenced sample was peripheral blood mononuclear cells (PBMCs), obtained when the disease was refractory, from a patient treated with antithyroid drugs. The sequence derives from a female donor with Graves disease.

The CDR3 loop is CASRPTAVQETQYF. For the CDR3, the DNA is TGCGCCAGCAGACCGACAGCCGTACAAGAGACCCAGTACTTC. The rearrangement uses TRBV5-1 and TRBJ2-5; maybe TRBD1 (5 bases). Germline V gene data show CDR1 as SGHRS and CDR2 as YFSETQ. CDR3 size: 14 residues. The ends were cut back, 5 bases at V and 2 bases at J, with 13 bases in the middle.